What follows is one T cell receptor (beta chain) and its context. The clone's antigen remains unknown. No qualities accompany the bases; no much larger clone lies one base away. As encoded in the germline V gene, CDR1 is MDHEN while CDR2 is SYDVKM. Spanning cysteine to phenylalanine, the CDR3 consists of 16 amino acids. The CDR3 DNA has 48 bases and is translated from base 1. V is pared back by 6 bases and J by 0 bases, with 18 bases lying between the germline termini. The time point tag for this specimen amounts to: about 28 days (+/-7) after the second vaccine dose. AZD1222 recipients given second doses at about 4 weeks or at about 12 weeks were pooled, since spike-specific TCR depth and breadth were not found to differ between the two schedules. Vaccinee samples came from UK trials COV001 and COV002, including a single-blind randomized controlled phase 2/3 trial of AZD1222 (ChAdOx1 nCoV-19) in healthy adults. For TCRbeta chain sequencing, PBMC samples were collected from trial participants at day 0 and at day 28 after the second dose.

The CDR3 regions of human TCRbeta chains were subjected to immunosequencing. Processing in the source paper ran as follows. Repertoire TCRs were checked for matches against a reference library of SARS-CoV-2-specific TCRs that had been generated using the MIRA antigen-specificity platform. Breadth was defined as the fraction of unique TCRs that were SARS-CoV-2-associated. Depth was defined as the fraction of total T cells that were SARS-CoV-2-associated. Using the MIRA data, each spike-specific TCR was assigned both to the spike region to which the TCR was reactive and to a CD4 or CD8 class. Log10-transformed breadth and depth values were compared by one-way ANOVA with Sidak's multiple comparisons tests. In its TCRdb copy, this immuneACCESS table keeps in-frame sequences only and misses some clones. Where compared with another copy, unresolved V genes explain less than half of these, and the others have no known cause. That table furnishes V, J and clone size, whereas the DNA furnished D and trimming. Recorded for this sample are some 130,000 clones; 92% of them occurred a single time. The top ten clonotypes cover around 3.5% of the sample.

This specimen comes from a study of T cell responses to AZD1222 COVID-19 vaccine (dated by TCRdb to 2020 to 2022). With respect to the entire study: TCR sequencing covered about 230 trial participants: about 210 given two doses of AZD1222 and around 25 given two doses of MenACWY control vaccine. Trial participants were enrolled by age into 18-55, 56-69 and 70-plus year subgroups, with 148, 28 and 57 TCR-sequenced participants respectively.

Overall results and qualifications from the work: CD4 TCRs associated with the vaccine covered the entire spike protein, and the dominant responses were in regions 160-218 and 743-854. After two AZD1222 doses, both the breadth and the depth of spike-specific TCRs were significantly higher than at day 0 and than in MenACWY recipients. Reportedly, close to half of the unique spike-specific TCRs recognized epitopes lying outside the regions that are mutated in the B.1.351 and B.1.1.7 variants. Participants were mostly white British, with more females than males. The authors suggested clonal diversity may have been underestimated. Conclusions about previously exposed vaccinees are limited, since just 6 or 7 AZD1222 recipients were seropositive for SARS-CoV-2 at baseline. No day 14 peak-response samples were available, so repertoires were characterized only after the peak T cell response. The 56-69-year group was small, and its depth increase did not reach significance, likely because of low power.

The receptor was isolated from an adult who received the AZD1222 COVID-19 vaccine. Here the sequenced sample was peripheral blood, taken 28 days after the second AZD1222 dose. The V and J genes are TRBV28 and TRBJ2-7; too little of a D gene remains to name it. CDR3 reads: CASSFSTELSSYEQYF. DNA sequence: TGTGCCAGCAGCTTCTCTACAGAATTGAGCTCCTACGAGCAGTACTTC.